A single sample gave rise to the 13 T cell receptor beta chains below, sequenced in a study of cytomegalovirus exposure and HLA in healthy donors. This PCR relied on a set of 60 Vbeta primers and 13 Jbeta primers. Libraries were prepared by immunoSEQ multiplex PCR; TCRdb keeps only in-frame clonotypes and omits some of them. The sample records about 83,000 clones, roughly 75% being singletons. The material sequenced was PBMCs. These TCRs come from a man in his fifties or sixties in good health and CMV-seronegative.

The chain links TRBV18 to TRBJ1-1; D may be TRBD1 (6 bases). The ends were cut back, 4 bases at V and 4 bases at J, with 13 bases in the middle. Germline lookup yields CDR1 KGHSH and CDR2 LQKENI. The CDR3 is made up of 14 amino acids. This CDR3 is CASSQGGRGTEAFF. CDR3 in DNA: TGTGCCAGCTCACAGGGGGGGAGAGGCACTGAAGCTTTCTTT. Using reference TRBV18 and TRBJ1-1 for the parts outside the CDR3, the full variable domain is NAGVMQNPRHLVRRRGQEARLRCSPMKGHSHVYWYRQLPEEGLKFMVYLQKENIIDESGMPKERFSAEFPKEGPSILRIQQVVRGDSAAYFCASSQGGRGTEAFFGQGTRLTVV.

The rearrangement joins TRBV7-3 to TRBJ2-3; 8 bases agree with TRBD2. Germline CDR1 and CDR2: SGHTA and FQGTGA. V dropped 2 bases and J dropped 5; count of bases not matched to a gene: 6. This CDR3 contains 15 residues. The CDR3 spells CASSLAGGPEDTQYF. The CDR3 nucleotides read TGTGCCAGCAGCTTAGCGGGGGGCCCCGAAGATACGCAGTATTTT.

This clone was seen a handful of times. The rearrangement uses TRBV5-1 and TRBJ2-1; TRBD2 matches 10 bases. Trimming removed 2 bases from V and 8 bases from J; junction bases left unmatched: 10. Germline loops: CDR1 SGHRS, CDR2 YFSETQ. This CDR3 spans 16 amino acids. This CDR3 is CASSFLASGGGDEQFF. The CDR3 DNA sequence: TGCGCCAGCAGCTTCCTGGCTAGCGGGGGAGGAGATGAGCAGTTCTTC.

CDR3 amino acids: CASREQGRHEQYF. The CDR3 DNA reads TGTGCCAGCAGAGAACAGGGTCGCCACGAGCAGTACTTC. The rearrangement uses TRBV6-5 and TRBJ2-7; D perhaps matches TRBD1 (6 bases). Germline CDR1 reads MNHEY; CDR2 reads SVGAGI. This CDR3 is built from 13 residues. V lost 6 bases and J lost 5, with 14 bases in between.

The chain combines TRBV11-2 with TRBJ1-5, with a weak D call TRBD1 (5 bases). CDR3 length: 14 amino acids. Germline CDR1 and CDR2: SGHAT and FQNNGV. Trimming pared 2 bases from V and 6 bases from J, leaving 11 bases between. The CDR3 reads CASSLLNGGQPQHF. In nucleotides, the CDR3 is TGTGCCAGCAGCTTACTCAACGGGGGTCAGCCCCAGCATTTT.

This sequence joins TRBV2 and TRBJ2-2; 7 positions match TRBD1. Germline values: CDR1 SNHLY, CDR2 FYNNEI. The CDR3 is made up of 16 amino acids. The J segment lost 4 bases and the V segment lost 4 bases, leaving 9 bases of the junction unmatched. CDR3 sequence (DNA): TGTGCCAGCAGTGTCCAGACAGGGTCGGGCACCGGGGAGCTGTTTTTT. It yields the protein CASSVQTGSGTGELFF.

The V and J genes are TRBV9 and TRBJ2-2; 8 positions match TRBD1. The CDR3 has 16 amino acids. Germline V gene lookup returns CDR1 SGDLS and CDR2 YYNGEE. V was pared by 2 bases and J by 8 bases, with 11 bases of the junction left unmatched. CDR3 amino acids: CASSVRTGIMGGELFF. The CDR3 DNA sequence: TGTGCCAGCAGCGTCAGGACAGGGATTATGGGTGGGGAGCTGTTTTTT.

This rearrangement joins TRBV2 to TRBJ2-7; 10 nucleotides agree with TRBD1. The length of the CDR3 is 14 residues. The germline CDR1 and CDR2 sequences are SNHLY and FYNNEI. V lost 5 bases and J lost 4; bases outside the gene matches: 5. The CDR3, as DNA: TGTGCCAGCAGTCTGGGGGACAGGGGATACGAGCAGTACTTC. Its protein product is CASSLGDRGYEQYF.

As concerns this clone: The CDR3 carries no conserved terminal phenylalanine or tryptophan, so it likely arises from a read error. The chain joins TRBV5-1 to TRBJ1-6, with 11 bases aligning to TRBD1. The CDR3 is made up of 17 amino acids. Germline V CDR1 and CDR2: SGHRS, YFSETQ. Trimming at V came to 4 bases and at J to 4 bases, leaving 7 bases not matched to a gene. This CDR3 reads CASSHLGQGEYNSPLHL. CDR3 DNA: TGCGCCAGCAGCCACCTGGGACAGGGGGAATATAATTCACCCCTCCACCTT.

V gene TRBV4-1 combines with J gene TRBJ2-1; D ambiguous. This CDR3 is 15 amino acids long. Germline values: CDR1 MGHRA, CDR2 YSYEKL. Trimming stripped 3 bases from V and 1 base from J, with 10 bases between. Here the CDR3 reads CASSQAAPSYNEQFF. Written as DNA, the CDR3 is TGCGCCAGCAGCCAGGCCGCCCCTTCCTACAATGAGCAGTTCTTC.

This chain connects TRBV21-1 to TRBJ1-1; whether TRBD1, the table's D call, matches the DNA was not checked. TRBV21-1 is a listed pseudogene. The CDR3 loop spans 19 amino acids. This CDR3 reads CASLRPTGQGGLVNTEAFF. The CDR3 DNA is TGTGCCAGCCTCCGCCCGACGGGGCAGGGGGGTTTGGTGAACACTGAAGCTTTCTTT.

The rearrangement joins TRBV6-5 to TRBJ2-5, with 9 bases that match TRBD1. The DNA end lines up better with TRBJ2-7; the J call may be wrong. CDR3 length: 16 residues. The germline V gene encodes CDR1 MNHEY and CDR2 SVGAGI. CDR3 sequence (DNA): TGTGCCAGCAGTTCTACAGGGGGCCAGCAGCCCTACGAGCAGTACTTC. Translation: CASSSTGGQQPYEQYF.

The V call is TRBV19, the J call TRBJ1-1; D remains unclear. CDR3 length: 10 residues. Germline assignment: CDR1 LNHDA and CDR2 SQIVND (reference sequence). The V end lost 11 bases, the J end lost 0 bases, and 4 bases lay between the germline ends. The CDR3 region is CASLNTEAFF. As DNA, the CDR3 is TGTGCCTCTTTGAACACTGAAGCTTTCTTT.